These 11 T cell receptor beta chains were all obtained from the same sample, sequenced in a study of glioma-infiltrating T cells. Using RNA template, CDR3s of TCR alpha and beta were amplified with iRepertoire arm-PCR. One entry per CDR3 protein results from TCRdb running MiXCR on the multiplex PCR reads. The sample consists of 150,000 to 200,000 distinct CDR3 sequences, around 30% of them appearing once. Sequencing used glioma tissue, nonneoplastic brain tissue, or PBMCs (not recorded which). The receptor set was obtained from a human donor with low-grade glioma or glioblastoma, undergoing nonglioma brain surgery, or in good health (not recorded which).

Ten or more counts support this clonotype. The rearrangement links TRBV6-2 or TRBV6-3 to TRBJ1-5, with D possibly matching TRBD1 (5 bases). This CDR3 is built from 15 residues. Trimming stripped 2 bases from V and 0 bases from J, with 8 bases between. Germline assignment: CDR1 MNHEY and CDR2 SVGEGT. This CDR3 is CASSYATGSNQPQHF. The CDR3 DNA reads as TGTGCCAGCAGTTACGCAACAGGTAGCAATCAGCCCCAGCATTTT.

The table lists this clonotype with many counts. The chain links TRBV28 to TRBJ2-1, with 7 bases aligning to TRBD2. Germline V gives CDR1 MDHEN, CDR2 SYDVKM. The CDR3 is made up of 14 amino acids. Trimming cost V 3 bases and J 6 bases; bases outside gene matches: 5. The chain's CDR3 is CASSLGGSANEQFF. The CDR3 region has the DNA TGTGCCAGCAGTTTGGGCGGGAGCGCCAATGAGCAGTTCTTC.

CDR3 protein: CSVRQGTAKNIQYF. CDR3 DNA sequence: TGCAGCGTTCGACAGGGGACCGCCAAAAACATTCAGTACTTC. The gene calls are TRBV29-1 and TRBJ2-4; TRBD1 matches at 8 bases. From germline, CDR1 is SQVTM and CDR2 ANQGSEA. V lost 5 bases and J lost 1; bases outside the gene matches: 4. This CDR3 region has 14 residues.

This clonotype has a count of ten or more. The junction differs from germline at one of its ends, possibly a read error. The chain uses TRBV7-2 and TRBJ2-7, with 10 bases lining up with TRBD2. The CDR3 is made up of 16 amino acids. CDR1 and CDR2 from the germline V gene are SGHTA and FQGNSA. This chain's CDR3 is CASSYIAGGPSFEQYF. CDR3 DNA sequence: TGTGCCAGCAGCTACATAGCGGGAGGTCCGTCCTTCGAGCAGTACTTC.

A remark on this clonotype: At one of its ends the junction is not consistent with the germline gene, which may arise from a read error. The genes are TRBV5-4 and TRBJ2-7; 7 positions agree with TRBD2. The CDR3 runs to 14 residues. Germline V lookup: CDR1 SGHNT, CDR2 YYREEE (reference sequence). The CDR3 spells CATSPLAGVYEQYF. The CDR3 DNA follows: TGTGCCACCAGCCCCCTGGCGGGAGTCTACGAGCAGTACTTC.

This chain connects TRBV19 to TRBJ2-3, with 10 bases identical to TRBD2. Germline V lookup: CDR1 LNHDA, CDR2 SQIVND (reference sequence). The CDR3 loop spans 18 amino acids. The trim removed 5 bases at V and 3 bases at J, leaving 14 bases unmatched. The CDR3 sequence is CASSPGSASGRKTDTQYF. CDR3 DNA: TGTGCCAGTAGTCCTGGTTCGGCTAGCGGGAGAAAGACAGATACGCAGTATTTT.

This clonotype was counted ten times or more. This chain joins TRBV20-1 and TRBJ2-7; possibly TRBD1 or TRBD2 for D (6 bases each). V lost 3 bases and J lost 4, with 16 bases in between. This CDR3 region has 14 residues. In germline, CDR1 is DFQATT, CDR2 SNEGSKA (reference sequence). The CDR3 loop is CSASRGRNQYEQYF. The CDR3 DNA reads TGCAGTGCTAGTAGGGGGAGGAACCAGTACGAGCAGTACTTC.

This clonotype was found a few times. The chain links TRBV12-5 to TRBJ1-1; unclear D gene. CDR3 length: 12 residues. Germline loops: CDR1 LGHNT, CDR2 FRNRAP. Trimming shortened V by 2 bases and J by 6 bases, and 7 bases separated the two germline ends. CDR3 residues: CASGLPEAEAFF. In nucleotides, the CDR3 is TGTGCTAGTGGTTTGCCAGAGGCTGAAGCTTTCTTT.

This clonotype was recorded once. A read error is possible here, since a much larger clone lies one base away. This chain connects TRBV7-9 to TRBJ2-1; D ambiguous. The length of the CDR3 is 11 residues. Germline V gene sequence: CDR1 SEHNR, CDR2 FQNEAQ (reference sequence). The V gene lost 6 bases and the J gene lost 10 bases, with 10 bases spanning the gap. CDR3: CASRTGPEQFF. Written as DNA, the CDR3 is TGTGCCAGCAGGACCGGTCCCGAGCAGTTCTTC.

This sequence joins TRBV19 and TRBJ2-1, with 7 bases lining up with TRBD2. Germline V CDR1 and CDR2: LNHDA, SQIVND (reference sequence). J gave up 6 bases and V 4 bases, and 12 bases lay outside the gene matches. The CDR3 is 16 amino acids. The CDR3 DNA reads TGTGCCAGTAGTAACCCAGCGGGACCCCGGGGCAATGAGCAGTTCTTC. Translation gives CASSNPAGPRGNEQFF.

CDR3 nucleotide sequence: TGTGCCTGGAGTTCCCTCTCGACAATCAATCAGCCCCAGCATTTT. Translating it yields CAWSSLSTINQPQHF. This sequence joins TRBV30 and TRBJ1-5; the D is unclear. Trimming removed 2 bases from V and 3 bases from J, with 14 bases in between. CDR1 GTSNPN and CDR2 SVGIG come from the germline V gene (reference sequence). The CDR3 contains 15 residues.